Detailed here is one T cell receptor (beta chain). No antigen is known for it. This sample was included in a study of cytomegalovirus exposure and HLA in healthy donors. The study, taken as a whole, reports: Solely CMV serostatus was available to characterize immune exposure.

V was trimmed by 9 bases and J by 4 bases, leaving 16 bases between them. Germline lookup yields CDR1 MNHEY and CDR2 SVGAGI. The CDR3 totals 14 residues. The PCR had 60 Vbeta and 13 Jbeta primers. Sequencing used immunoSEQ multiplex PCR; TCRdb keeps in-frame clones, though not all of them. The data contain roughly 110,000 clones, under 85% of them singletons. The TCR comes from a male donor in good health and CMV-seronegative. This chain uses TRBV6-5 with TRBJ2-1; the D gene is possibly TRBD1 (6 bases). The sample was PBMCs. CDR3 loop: CARGLGARYNEQFF. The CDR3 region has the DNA TGTGCCAGGGGTTTGGGGGCGCGGTACAATGAGCAGTTCTTC.